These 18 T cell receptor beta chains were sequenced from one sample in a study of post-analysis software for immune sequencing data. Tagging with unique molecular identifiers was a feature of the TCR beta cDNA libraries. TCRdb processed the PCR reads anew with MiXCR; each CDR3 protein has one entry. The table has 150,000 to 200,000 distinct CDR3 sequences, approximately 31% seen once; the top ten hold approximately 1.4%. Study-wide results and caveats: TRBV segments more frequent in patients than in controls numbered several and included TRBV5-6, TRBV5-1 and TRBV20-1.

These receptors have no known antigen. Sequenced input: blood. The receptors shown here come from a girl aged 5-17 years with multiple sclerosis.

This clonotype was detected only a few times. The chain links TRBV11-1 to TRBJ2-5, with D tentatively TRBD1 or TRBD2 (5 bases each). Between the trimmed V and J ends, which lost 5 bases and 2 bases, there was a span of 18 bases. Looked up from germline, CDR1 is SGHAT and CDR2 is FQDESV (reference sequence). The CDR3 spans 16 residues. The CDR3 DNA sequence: TGTGCCAGCAGCACCGGGACCCAATTGGGTCAAGAGACCCAGTACTTC. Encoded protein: CASSTGTQLGQETQYF.

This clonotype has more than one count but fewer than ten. The CDR3 sequence: CSAAGLDTQYF. Written as DNA, the CDR3 is TGCAGTGCTGCCGGCCTCGATACGCAGTATTTT. The rearrangement links TRBV20-1 to TRBJ2-3; D not resolved. Germline lookup yields CDR1 DFQATT and CDR2 SNEGSKA (reference sequence). The ends were cut back, 5 bases at V and 6 bases at J, with 9 bases in the middle. The CDR3 consists of 11 residues.

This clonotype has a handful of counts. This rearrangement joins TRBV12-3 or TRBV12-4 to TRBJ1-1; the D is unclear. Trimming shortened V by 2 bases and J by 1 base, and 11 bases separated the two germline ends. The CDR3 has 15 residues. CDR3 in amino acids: CASSLKAIWNTEAFF. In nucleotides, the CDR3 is TGTGCCAGCAGTTTAAAAGCCATATGGAACACTGAAGCTTTCTTT.

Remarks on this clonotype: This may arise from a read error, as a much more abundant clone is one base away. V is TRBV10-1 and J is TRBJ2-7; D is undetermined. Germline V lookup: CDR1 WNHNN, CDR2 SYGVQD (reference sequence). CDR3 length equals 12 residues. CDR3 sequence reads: CASGPSGYGQYF. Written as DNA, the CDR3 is TGCGCCTCCGGACCCTCTGGCTACGGGCAGTACTTC.

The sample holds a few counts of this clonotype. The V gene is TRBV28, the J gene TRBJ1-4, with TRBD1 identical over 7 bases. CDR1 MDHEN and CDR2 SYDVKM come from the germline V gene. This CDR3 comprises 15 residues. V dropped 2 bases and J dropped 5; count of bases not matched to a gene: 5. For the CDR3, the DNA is TGTGCCAGCAGTTTAGCTGCAGGGGGGAATGAAAAACTGTTTTTT. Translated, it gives CASSLAAGGNEKLFF.

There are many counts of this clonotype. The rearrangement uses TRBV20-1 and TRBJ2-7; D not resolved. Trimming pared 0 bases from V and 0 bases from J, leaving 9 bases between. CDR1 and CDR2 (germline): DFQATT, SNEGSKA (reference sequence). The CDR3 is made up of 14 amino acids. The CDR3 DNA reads TGCAGTGCTAGAGAGGGCCTGAGCTCCTACGAGCAGTACTTC. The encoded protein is CSAREGLSSYEQYF.

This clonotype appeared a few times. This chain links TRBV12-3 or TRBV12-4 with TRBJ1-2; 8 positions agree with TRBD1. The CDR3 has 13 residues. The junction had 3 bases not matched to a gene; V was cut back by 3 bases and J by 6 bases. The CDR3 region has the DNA TGTGCCAGCAGTTTGGACAGGGTGCATGGCTACACCTTC. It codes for CASSLDRVHGYTF.

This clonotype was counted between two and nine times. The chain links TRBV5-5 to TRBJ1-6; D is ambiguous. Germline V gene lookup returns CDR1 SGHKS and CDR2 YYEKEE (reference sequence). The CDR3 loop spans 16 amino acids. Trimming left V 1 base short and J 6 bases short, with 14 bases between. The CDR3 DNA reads TGTGCCAGCAGCTTGCCCGCGGGGTGGAGTAATTCACCCCTCCACTTT. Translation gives CASSLPAGWSNSPLHF. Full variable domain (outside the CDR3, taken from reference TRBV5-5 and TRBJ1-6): DAGVTQSPTHLIKTRGQQVTLRCSPISGHKSVSWYQQVLGQGPQFIFQYYEKEERGRGNFPDRFSARQFPNYSSELNVNALLLGDSALYLCASSLPAGWSNSPLHFGNGTRLTVT.

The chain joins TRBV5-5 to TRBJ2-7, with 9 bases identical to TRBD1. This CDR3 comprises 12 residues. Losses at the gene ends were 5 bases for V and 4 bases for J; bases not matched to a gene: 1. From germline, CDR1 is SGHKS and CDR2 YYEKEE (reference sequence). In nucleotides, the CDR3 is TGTGCCAGCAGTGGACAGGGGTACGAGCAGTACTTC. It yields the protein CASSGQGYEQYF.

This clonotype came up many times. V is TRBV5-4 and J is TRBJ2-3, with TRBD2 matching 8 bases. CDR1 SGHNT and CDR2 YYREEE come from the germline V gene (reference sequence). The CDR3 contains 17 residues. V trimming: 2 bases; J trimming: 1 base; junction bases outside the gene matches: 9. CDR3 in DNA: TGTGCCAGCAGCTTACCGGTGGCGGGAGGCGGCACAGATACGCAGTATTTT. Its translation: CASSLPVAGGGTDTQYF.

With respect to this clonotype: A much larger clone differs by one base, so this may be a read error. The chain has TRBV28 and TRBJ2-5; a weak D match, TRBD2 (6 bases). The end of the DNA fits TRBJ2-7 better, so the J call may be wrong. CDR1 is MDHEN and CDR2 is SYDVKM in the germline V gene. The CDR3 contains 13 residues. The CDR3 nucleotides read TGTGCCAGCAGTTTCGGGACTCCCTACGAGCAGTACTTC. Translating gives CASSFGTPYEQYF.

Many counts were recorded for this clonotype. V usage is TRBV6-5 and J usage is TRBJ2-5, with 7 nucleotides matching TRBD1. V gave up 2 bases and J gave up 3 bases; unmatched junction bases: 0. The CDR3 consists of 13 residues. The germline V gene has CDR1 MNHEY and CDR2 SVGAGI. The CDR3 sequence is CASSYDREETQYF. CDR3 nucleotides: TGTGCCAGCAGTTACGACAGGGAAGAGACCCAGTACTTC.

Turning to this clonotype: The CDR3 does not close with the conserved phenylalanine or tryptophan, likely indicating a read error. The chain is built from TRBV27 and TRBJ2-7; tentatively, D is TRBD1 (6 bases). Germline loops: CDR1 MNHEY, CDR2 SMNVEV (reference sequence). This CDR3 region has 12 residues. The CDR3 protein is CAGSSQGYEQYC. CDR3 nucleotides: TGTGCCGGCAGTTCACAGGGCTACGAGCAGTACTGC.

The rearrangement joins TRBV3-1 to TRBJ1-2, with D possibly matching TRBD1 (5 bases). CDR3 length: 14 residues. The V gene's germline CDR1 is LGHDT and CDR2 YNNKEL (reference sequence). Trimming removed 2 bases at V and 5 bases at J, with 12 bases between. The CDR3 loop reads CASSQLRQNYGYTF. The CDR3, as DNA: TGTGCCAGCAGCCAACTTCGACAGAATTATGGCTACACCTTC.

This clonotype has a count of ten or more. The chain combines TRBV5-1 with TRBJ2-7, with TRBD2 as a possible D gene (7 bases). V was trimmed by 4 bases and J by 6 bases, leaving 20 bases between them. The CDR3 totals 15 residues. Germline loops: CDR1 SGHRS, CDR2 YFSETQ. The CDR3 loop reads CASSRGGSESFEQYF. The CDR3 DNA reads TGCGCCAGCAGCAGGGGGGGGAGTGAAAGTTTCGAGCAGTACTTC.

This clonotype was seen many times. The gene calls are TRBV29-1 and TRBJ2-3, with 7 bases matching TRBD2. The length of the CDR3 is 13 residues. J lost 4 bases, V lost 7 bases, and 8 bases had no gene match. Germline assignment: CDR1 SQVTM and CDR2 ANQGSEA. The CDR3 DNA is TGCAGCGGCGGGGGAGGCCCTTCAGATACGCAGTATTTT. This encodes CSGGGGPSDTQYF.

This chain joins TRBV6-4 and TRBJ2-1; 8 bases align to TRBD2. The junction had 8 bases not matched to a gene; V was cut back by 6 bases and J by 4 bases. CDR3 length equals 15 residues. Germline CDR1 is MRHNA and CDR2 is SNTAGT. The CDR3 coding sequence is TGTGCCAGCAGCAGGGCTAGCGGGTTGTACAATGAGCAGTTCTTC. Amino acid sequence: CASSRASGLYNEQFF.

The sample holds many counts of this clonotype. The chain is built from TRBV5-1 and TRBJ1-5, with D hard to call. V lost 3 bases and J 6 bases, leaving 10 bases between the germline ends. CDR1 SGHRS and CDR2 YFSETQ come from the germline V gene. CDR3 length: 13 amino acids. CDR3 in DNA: TGCGCCAGCAGCTCCAAGGGAGGTCAGCCCCAGCATTTT. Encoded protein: CASSSKGGQPQHF.